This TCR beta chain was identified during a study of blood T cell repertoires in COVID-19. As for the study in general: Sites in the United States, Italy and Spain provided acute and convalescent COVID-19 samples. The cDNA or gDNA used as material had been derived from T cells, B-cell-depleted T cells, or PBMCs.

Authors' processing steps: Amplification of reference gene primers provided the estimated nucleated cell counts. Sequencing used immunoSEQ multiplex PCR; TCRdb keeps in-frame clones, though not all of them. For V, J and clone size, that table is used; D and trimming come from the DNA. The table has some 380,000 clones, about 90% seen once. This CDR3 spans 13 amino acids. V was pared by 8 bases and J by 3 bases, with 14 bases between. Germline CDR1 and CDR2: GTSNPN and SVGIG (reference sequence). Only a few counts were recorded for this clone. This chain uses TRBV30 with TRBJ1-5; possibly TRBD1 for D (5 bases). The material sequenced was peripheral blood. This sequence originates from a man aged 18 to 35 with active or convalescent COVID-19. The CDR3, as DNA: TGTGCCAATGACAGAGGAGTCAATCAGCCCCAGCATTTT. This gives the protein CANDRGVNQPQHF.